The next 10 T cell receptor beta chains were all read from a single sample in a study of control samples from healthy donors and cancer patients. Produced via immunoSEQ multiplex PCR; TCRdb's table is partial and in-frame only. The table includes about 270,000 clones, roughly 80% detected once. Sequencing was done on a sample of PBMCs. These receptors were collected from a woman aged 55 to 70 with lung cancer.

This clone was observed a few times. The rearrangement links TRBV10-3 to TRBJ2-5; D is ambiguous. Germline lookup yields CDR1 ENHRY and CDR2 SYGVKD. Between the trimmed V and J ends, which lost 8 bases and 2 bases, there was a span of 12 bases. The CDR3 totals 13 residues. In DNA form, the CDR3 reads TGTGCCATCTCGGGTCACACGCAAGAGACCCAGTACTTC. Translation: CAISGHTQETQYF.

In nucleotides, the CDR3 is TGTGCCTGGAGTGTACACGGGCTAGAGACCCAGTACTTC. This sequence encodes CAWSVHGLETQYF. The chain joins TRBV30 to TRBJ2-5; D gene uncertain. Germline values: CDR1 GTSNPN, CDR2 SVGIG (reference sequence). The CDR3 contains 13 residues. The V gene lost 0 bases and the J gene lost 4 bases, with 9 bases spanning the gap.

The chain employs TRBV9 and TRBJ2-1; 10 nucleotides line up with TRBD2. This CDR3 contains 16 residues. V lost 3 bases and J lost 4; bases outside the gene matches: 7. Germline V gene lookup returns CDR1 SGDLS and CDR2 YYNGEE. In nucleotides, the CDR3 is TGTGCCAGCAGCGCCCGGACTAGCGGTGGTTACAATGAGCAGTTCTTC. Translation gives CASSARTSGGYNEQFF. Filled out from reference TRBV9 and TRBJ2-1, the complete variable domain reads DSGVTQTPKHLITATGQRVTLRCSPRSGDLSVYWYQQSLDQGLQFLIQYYNGEERAKGNILERFSAQQFPDLHSELNLSSLELGDSALYFCASSARTSGGYNEQFFGPGTRLTVL.

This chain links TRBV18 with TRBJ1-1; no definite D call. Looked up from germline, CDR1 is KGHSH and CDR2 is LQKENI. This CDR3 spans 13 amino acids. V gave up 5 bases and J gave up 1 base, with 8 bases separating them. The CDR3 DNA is TGTGCCAGCTCAGCCGAACAGAACACTGAAGCTTTCTTT. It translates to CASSAEQNTEAFF. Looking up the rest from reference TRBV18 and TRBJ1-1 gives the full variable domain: NAGVMQNPRHLVRRRGQEARLRCSPMKGHSHVYWYRQLPEEGLKFMVYLQKENIIDESGMPKERFSAEFPKEGPSILRIQQVVRGDSAAYFCASSAEQNTEAFFGQGTRLTVV.

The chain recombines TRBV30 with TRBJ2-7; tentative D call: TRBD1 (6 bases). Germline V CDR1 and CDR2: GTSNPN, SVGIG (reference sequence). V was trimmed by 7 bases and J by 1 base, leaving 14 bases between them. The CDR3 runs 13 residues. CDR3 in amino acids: CAFDRIISYEQYF. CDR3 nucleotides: TGTGCCTTTGACAGGATAATTTCCTACGAGCAGTACTTC.

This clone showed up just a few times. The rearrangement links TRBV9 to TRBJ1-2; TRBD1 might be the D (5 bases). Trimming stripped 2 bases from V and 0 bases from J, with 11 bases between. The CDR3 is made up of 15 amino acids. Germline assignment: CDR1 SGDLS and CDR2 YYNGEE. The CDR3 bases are TGTGCCAGCAGCGTCCGACAGACAGCTAACTATGGCTACACCTTC. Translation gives CASSVRQTANYGYTF.

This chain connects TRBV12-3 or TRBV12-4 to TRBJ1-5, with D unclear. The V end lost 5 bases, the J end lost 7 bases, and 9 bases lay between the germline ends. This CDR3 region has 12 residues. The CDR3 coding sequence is TGTGCCAGCAGTGCCACTAGCCAGCCCCAGCATTTT. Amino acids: CASSATSQPQHF.

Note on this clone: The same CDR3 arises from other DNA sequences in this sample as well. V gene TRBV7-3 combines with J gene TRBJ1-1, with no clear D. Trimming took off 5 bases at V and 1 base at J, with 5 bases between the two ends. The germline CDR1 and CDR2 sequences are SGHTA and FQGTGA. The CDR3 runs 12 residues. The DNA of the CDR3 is TGTGCCAGCAGCCTGCAGAACACTGAAGCTTTCTTT. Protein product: CASSLQNTEAFF.

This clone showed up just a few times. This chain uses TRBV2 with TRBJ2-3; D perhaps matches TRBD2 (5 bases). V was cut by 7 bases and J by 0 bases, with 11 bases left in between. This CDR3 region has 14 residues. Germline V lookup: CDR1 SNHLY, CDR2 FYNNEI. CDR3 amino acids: CASTATTSTDTQYF. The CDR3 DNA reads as TGTGCCAGCACTGCGACTACTAGCACAGATACGCAGTATTTT.

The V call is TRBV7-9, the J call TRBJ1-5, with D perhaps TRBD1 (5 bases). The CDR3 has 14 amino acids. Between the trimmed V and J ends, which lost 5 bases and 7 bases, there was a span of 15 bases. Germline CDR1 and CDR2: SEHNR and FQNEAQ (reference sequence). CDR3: CASSRGITGQPQHF. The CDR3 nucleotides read TGTGCCAGCAGCCGCGGGATAACAGGCCAGCCCCAGCATTTT.